These T cell receptor beta chains were read from a single sample in a study of control samples from healthy donors and cancer patients. TCRdb's copy holds only in-frame clones and misses some; the assay was immunoSEQ multiplex PCR. The table includes some 130,000 clones, 80% to 95% detected once. Sample: blood. Source of these receptors: a man aged 35-49 years in good health. Each CDR3 is given with its conserved first and last residue. A D gene is named only where the DNA matches it firmly. Clone sizes are given selectively: once, few, many, or a class where the clone is expanded.

j_call clone_size d_call v_call cdr3_aa cdr3_nt
TRBJ1-1 - TRBD1 TRBV29-1 CRAAGQENTEAFF TGCAGAGCCGCGGGACAGGAGAACACTGAAGCTTTCTTT
TRBJ1-2 - - TRBV29-1 CSVRGVDGYTF TGCAGCGTAAGAGGGGTAGATGGCTACACCTTC
TRBJ2-3 - TRBD2 TRBV14 CASSQDYRGDGDTQYF TGTGCCAGCAGCCAAGATTATCGGGGGGACGGAGATACGCAGTATTTT
TRBJ1-1 - - TRBV21-1 CATGVEAFF TGTGCTACAGGGGTTGAAGCTTTCTTT
TRBJ1-1 - - TRBV7-9 CASSFSGFTEAFF TGTGCCAGCAGCTTTTCCGGTTTCACTGAAGCTTTCTTT
TRBJ2-7 - - TRBV7-8 CASSSRTLYEQYF TGTGCCAGCAGCTCCCGTACCCTATACGAGCAGTACTTC
TRBJ2-7 - - TRBV3-1/TRBV3-2 CASSQPLANLHF TGTGCCAGCAGCCAGCCCTTGGCGAATTTACACTTC
TRBJ2-2 - - TRBV7-8 CASSLGRGYTGELFF TGTGCCAGCAGCTTAGGGCGGGGCTACACCGGGGAGCTGTTTTTT
TRBJ2-2 - - TRBV5-5 CASSLVFPGELFF TGTGCCAGCAGCTTGGTATTTCCCGGGGAGCTGTTTTTT
TRBJ2-7 - TRBD2 TRBV11-2 CASSLARGGINEQYF TGTGCCAGCAGCTTAGCGCGGGGGGGTATCAACGAGCAGTACTTC
TRBJ1-2 few TRBD1 TRBV5-1 CASSWGTGDITF TGCGCCAGCAGCTGGGGGACAGGGGATATCACCTTC
TRBJ1-4 - - TRBV25-1 CASTRSGSREKLFF TGTGCCAGCACCCGCTCCGGGAGTAGAGAAAAACTGTTTTTT
TRBJ1-1 few - TRBV2 CASSPDRLTEAFF TGTGCCAGCAGCCCCGACAGGCTCACTGAAGCTTTCTTT
TRBJ2-3 - - TRBV18 CASSPLDTQYF TGTGCCAGCTCACCTCTGGATACGCAGTATTTT
TRBJ1-1 - - TRBV5-1 CASSPERLNTEAFF TGCGCCAGCAGCCCAGAACGCCTGAACACTGAAGCTTTCTTT
TRBJ2-3 - - TRBV2 CASSEGRSTDTQYF TGTGCCAGCAGTGAAGGCAGGAGCACAGATACGCAGTATTTT
TRBJ2-5 - - TRBV30 CAWSVRVRETQYF TGTGCCTGGAGTGTAAGGGTGCGAGAGACCCAGTACTTC
TRBJ1-5 - - TRBV9 CASSVDGGLGQPQHF TGTGCCAGCAGCGTAGATGGGGGTTTAGGTCAGCCCCAGCATTTT
TRBJ1-5 - TRBD1 TRBV7-9 CASSPDRASQHF TGTGCCAGCAGCCCAGACAGGGCTTCCCAGCATTTT
TRBJ2-7 - TRBD2 TRBV5-1 CASSPTGGSYEQYF TGCGCCAGCAGCCCCACGGGGGGGTCCTACGAGCAGTACTTC
TRBJ2-1 - TRBD1 TRBV2 CASSGQGPYNEQFF TGTGCCAGCAGTGGACAGGGACCCTACAATGAGCAGTTCTTC
TRBJ1-1 - - TRBV5-6 CASSLVMERLETEAFF TGTGCCAGCAGCTTGGTGATGGAGCGGCTAGAAACTGAAGCTTTCTTT
TRBJ2-1 - - TRBV7-2 CASSLARDYNEQFF TGTGCCAGCAGCTTAGCCAGGGACTACAATGAGCAGTTCTTC
TRBJ1-2 few - TRBV6-5 CASRLDGGRAGYTF TGTGCCAGCAGGCTCGACGGTGGTCGGGCTGGCTACACCTTC
TRBJ1-1 - TRBD1 TRBV9 CASSVGQGGLSEAFF TGTGCCAGCAGTGTGGGACAGGGAGGACTTTCTGAAGCTTTCTTT
TRBJ1-5 - TRBD1 TRBV6-5 CASRRGQEDQPQHF TGTGCCAGCAGACGCGGACAGGAAGATCAGCCCCAGCATTTT
TRBJ2-1 - - TRBV19 CASGTTGTRGGQFF TGTGCCAGTGGGACAACCGGGACTCGAGGGGGGCAGTTCTTC
TRBJ1-1 - - TRBV5-6 CASSLRHLMNTEAFF TGTGCCAGCAGCTTGAGACACCTCATGAACACTGAAGCTTTCTTT
TRBJ1-5 - - TRBV2 CASSEGLSGNQPQHF TGTGCCAGCAGTGAAGGCCTGAGTGGCAATCAGCCCCAGCATTTT
TRBJ1-6 - - TRBV10-3 CAIKAGAIAEPLHF TGTGCCATCAAGGCAGGGGCGATAGCAGAACCCCTCCACTTT
TRBJ2-5 - TRBD2 TRBV6-2/TRBV6-3 CASSTRDGGATQYF TGTGCCAGCAGTACCCGGGACGGGGGGGCGACCCAGTACTTC
TRBJ1-5 - TRBD1 TRBV7-9 CASSSQGDQPQHF TGTGCCAGCAGCTCTCAGGGGGATCAGCCCCAGCATTTT
TRBJ2-1 - - TRBV6-5 CASSTYNEQFF TGTGCCAGCAGCACCTATAATGAGCAGTTCTTC
TRBJ1-1 - - TRBV11-2 CASSPSGGWYTEAFF TGTGCCAGCAGTCCTTCCGGAGGGTGGTACACTGAAGCTTTCTTT
TRBJ1-2 - - TRBV19 CASSIGTAYGYTF TGTGCCAGTAGTATAGGGACAGCCTATGGCTACACCTTC